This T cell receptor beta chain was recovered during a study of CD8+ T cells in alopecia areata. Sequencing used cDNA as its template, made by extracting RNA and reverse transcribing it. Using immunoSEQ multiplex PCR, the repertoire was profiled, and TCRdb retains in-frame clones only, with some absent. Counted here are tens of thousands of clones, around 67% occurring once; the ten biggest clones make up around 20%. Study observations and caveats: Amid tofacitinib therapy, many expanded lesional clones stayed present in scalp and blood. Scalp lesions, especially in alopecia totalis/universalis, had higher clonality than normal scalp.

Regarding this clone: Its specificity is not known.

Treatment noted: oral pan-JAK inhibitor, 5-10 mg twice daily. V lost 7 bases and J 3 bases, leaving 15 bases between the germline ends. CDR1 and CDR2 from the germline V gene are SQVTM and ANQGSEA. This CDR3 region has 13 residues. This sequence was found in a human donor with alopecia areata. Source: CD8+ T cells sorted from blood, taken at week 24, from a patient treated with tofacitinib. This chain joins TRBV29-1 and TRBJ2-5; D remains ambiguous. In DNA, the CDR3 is TGCAGCGCCAACCAGCAGAACGAAGAGACCCAGTACTTC. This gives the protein CSANQQNEETQYF.